The clone carrying this TCR beta chain showed up just a few times. Its specificity is unknown. The sample originates from a study of beta chain features in type 1 diabetes. Notes on the study in general: A moderate, significant TCRB CDR3 shortening appeared in type 1 diabetes across four CD4+ subsets. A pattern of fewer insertions and more deletions at VDJ junctions was seen in type 1 diabetes patients.

All of the isolated RNA was reverse transcribed, so expressed TCRB transcripts were sequenced. The data were produced by immunoSEQ multiplex PCR, yet TCRdb's version contains in-frame clones alone and is incomplete. The profile shows 630,000 or so clones, roughly 13% of them singletons. Germline trimming cut 4 bases from V and 5 bases from J; bases unmatched to any gene: 7. This CDR3 region has 15 residues. Germline V gene lookup returns CDR1 SGDLS and CDR2 YYNGEE. A CD45RO/CCR7/CD25/CD127/CD95/CD27 panel sorted naive, central memory, regulatory and stem cell-like memory CD4+ cells. Each sorted fraction was over 95% pure.

This sequence was found in a man younger than 30 with type 1 diabetes. This sequence joins TRBV9 and TRBJ1-5, with 9 bases matching TRBD1. Sample: naive CD4+ T cells from blood. The CDR3 here is CASSLQGAWDQPQHF. The CDR3, as DNA: TGTGCCAGCAGCTTACAGGGGGCATGGGATCAGCCCCAGCATTTT. Based on the CDR3 plus reference TRBV9 and TRBJ1-5, the full variable domain is DSGVTQTPKHLITATGQRVTLRCSPRSGDLSVYWYQQSLDQGLQFLIQYYNGEERAKGNILERFSAQQFPDLHSELNLSSLELGDSALYFCASSLQGAWDQPQHFGDGTRLSIL.